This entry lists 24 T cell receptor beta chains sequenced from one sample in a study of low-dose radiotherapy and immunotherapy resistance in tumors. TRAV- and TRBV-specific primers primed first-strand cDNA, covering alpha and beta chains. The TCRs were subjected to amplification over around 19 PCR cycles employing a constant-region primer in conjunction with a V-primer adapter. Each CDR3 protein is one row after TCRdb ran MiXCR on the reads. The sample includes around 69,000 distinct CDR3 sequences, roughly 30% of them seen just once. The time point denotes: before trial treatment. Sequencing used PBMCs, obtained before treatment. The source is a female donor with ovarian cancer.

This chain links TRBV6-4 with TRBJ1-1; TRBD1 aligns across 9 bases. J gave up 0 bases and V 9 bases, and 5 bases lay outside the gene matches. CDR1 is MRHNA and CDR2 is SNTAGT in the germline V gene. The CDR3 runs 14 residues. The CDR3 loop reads CARFDRGMNTEAFF. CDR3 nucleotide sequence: TGTGCCAGATTCGACAGGGGGATGAACACTGAAGCTTTCTTT.

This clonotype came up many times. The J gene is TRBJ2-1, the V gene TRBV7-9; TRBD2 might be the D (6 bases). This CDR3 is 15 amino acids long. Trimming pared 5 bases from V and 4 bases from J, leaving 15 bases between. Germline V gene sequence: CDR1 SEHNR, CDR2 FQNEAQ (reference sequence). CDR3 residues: CASSLQGLIYNEQFF. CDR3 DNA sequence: TGTGCCAGCAGCCTTCAAGGACTAATTTACAATGAGCAGTTCTTC. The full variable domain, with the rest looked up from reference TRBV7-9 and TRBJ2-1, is DTGVSQNPRHKITKRGQNVTFRCDPISEHNRLYWYRQTLGQGPEFLTYFQNEAQLEKSRLLSDRFSAERPKGSFSTLEIQRTEQGDSAMYLCASSLQGLIYNEQFFGPGTRLTVL.

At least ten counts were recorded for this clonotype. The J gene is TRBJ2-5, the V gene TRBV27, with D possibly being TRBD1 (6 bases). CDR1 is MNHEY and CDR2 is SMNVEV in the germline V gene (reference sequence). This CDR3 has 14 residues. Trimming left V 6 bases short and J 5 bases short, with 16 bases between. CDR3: CASSRQGPGETQYF. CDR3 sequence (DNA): TGTGCCAGCAGCCGCCAGGGGCCTGGGGAGACCCAGTACTTC.

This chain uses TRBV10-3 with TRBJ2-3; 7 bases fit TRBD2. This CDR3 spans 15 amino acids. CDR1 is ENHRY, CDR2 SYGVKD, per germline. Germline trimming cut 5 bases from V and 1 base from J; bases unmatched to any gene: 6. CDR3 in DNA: TGTGCCATCAGTCGCACTAGCGAAGGCACAGATACGCAGTATTTT. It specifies CAISRTSEGTDTQYF.

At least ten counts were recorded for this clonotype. The CDR3 sequence: CASSLVNNYNEQFF. The CDR3 region has the DNA TGTGCCAGCAGCTTAGTCAACAATTACAATGAGCAGTTCTTC. V is TRBV7-9 and J is TRBJ2-1; D is uncertain. The CDR3 covers 14 residues. Germline-derived CDR1 and CDR2 are SEHNR and FQNEAQ (reference sequence). Between the trimmed V and J ends, which lost 1 base and 4 bases, there was a span of 8 bases.

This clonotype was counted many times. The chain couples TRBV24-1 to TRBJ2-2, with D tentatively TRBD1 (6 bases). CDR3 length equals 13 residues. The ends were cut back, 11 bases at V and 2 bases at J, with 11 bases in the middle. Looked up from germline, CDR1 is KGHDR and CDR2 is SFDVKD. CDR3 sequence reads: CAIGQPNTGELFF. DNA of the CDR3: TGTGCCATCGGACAGCCCAACACCGGGGAGCTGTTTTTT.

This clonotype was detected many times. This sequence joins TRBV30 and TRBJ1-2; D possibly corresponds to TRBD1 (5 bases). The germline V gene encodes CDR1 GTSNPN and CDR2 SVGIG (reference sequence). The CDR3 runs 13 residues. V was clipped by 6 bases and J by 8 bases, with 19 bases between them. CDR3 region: CACPPRRAEGYTF. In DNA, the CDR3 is TGTGCCTGCCCCCCCCGCAGGGCAGAAGGCTACACCTTC.

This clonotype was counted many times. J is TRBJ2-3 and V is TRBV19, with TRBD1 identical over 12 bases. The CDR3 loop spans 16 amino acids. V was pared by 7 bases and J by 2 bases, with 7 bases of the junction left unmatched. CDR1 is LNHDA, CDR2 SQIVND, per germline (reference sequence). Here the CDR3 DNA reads TGTGCCAGTACTCACGGGACAGGGGGCGACACAGATACGCAGTATTTT. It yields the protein CASTHGTGGDTDTQYF.

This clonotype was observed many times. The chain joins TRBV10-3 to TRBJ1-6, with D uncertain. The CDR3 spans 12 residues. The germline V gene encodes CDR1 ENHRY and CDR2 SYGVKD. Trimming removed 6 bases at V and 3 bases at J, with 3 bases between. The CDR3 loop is CAIRDYNSPLHF. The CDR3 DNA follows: TGTGCCATCAGGGACTATAATTCACCCCTCCACTTT.

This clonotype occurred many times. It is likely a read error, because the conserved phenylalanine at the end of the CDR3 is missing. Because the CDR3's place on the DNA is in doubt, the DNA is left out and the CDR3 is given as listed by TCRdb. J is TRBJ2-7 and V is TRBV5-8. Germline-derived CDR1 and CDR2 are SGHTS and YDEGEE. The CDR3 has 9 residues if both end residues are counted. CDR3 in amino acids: CASSRDTAY.

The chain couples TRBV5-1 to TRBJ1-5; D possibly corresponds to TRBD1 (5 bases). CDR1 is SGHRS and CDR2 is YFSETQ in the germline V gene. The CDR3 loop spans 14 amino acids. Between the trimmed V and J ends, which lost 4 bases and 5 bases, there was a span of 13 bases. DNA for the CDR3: TGCGCCAGCAGCATGGCGGGACGCGATCAGCCCCAGCATTTT. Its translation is CASSMAGRDQPQHF.

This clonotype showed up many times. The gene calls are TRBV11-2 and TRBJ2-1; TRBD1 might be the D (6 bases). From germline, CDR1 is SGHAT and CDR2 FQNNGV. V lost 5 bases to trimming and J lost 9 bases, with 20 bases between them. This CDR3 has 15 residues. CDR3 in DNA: TGTGCCAGCAGCCCGCCGCGAGGGGGATACTTTGAGCAGTTCTTC. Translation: CASSPPRGGYFEQFF.

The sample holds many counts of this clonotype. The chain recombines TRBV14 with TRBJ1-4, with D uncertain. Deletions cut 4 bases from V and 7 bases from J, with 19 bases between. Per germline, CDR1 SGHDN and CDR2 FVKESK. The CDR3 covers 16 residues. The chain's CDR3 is CASSPYLRGNREKLFF. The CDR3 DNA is TGTGCCAGCAGCCCCTACCTTAGAGGCAATCGTGAAAAACTGTTTTTT.

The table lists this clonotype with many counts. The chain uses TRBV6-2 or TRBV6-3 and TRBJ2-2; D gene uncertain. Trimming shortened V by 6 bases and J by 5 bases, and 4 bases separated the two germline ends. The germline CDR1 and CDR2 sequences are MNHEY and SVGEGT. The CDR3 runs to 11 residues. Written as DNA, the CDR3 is TGTGCCAGCAGGATGACCGGGGAGCTGTTTTTT. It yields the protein CASRMTGELFF.

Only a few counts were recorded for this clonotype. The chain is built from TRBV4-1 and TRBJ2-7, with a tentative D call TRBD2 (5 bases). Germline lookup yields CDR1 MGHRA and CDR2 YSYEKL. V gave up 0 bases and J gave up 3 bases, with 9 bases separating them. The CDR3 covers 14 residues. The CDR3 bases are TGCGCCAGCAGCCAAGATCTAGGAGGCTACGAGCAGTACTTC. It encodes CASSQDLGGYEQYF.

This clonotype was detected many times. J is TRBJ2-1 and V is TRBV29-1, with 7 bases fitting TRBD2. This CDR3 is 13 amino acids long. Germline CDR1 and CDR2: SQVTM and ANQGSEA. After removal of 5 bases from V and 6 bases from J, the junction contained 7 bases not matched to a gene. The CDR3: CSVLSGTINEQFF. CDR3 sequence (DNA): TGCAGCGTTCTCAGCGGGACTATCAATGAGCAGTTCTTC.

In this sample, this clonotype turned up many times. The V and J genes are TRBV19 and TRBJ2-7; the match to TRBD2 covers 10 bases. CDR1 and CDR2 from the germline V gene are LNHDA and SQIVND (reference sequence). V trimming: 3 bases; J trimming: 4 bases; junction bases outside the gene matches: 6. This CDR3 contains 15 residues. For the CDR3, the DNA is TGTGCCAGTAGTATGGGAGCGGGAGGGCTATACGAGCAGTACTTC. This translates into CASSMGAGGLYEQYF.

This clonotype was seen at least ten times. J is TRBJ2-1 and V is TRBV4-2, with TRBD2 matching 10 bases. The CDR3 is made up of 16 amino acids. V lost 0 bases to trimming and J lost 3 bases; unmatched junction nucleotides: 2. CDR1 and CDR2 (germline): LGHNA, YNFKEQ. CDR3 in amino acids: CASSQEVAGGYNEQFF. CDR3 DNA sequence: TGTGCCAGCAGCCAAGAGGTAGCGGGAGGCTACAATGAGCAGTTCTTC.

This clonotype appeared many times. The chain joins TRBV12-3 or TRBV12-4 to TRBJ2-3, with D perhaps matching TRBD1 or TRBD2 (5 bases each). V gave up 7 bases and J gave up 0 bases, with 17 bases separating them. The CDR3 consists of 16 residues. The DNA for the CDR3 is TGTGCCAGCACCGCGAGGGGCGGGCTGAGCACAGATACGCAGTATTTT. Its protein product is CASTARGGLSTDTQYF.

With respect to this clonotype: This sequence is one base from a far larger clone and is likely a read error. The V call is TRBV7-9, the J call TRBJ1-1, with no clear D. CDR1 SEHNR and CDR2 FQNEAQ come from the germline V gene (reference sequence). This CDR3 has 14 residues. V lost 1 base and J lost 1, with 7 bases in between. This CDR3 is CASSLVFANTEAFF. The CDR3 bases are TGTGCCAGCAGCTTAGTTTTCGCGAACACTGAAGCTTTCTTT.

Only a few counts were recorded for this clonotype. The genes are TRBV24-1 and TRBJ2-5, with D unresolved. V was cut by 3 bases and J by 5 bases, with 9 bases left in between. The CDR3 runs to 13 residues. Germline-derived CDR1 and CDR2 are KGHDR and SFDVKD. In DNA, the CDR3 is TGTGCCACCAGTGATGATCGGATTGAGACCCAGTACTTC. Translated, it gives CATSDDRIETQYF.

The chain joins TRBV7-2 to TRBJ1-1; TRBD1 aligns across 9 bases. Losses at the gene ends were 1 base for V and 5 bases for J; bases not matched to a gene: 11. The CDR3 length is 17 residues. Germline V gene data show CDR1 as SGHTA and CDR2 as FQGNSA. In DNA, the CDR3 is TGTGCCAGCAGCTTAGGCACAGGGGGCGCTGAGTCTACTGAAGCTTTCTTT. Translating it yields CASSLGTGGAESTEAFF. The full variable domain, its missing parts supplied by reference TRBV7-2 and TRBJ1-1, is GAGVSQSPSNKVTEKGKDVELRCDPISGHTALYWYRQSLGQGLEFLIYFQGNSAPDKSGLPSDRFSAERTGGSVSTLTIQRTQQEDSAVYLCASSLGTGGAESTEAFFGQGTRLTVV.

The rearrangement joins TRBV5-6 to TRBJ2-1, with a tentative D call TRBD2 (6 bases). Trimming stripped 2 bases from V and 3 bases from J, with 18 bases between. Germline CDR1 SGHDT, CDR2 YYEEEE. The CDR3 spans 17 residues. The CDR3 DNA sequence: TGTGCCAGCAGCTTTGGAGGTTTAACGGAGGGCTACAATGAGCAGTTCTTC. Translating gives CASSFGGLTEGYNEQFF. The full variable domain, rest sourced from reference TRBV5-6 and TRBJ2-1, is DAGVTQSPTHLIKTRGQQVTLRCSPKSGHDTVSWYQQALGQGPQFIFQYYEEEERQRGNFPDRFSGHQFPNYSSELNVNALLLGDSALYLCASSFGGLTEGYNEQFFGPGTRLTVL.

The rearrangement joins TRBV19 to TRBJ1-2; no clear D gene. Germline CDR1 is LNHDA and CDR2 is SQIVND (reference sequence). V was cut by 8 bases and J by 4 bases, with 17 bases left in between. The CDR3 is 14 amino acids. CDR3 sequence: CASLPSTDRYGYTF. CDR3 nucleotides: TGTGCCAGTCTCCCTTCGACGGACCGCTATGGCTACACCTTC.